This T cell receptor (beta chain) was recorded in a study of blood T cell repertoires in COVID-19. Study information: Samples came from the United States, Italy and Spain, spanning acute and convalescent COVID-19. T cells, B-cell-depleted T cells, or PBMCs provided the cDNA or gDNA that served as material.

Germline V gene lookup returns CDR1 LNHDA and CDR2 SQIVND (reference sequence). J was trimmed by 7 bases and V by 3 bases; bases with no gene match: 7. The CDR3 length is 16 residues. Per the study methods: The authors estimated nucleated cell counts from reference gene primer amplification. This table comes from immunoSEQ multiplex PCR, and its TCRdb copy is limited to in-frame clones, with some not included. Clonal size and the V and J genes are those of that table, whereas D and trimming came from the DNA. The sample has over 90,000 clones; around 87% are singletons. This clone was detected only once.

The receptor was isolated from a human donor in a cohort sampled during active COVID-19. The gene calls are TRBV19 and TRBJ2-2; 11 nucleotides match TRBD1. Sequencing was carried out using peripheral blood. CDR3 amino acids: CASSILGTGGNGELFF. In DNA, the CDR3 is TGTGCCAGTAGTATCCTCGGGACAGGGGGGAACGGGGAGCTGTTTTTT.